This T cell receptor beta chain was recovered during a study of cytomegalovirus exposure and HLA in healthy donors. General study findings and limits: HLA allele associations emerged for about 16,000 TCR beta sequences in a later analysis, at 0.05 false discovery rate. CMV serostatus alone was available as immune exposure information. In vitro testing confirmed a few CMV-associated chains as specific for CMV antigens.

To note about this clone: Its antigen is unidentified.

The CDR3 totals 12 residues. V shed 6 bases and J shed 8 bases, with 11 bases lying between them. CDR1 SGHTA and CDR2 FQGTGA come from the germline V gene. The PCR was carried out with 60 Vbeta primers and 13 Jbeta primers. Original data processing: Roughly 76 million unique TCR beta chains, some 9.9 million of them shared, were counted by a later analysis. Assay: immunoSEQ multiplex PCR; the TCRdb copy retains only in-frame clones and omits some. Clonal size and the V and J genes are those of that table, whereas D and trimming came from the DNA. The data show over 80,000 clones, approximately 80% seen once.

Sequencing input: PBMCs. The TCR was taken from a man aged 35 to 55 in good health and CMV-seronegative. This sequence joins TRBV7-3 and TRBJ2-1, with D unresolved. The CDR3 DNA sequence: TGTGCCAGCAGTCGAAACCGCGATGAGCAGTTCTTC. Its translation is CASSRNRDEQFF.